This T cell receptor (beta chain) stems from a study of blood T cell repertoires in COVID-19. TCRdb's copy holds only in-frame clones and misses some; the assay was immunoSEQ multiplex PCR. Found here are more than 140,000 clones, 84% of them singletons; the top ten hold around 7.2%. The CDR3 totals 12 residues. In germline, CDR1 is SQVTM, CDR2 ANQGSEA. The junction had 9 bases not matched to a gene; V was cut back by 7 bases and J by 7 bases. The specimen sequenced was peripheral blood. The TCR sequence derives from a woman between 50 and 59 years old in a cohort sampled during active or convalescent COVID-19. This chain joins TRBV29-1 and TRBJ1-1, with 7 nucleotides matching TRBD1. CDR3 bases: TGCAGCGGGCGACAGGGAAGCCTTGAAGCTTTCTTT. This gives the protein CSGRQGSLEAFF.